These 17 T cell receptor beta chains share one sample of origin, sequenced in a study of human T cells and chemical hapten exposure. TCRdb reprocessed the RACE reads with MiXCR, giving one entry per CDR3 protein. Of 200,000 to 300,000 distinct CDR3 sequences detected, roughly 8.9% appear once; the ten largest clones hold approximately 2.3%. Time point: pre-sensitization, week 0. Noted treatment: therapeutic diphenylcyclopropenone sensitization with weekly scalp DPC. Material: whole blood, obtained in connection with sensitization to the hapten diphenylcyclopropenone (DPC). The receptors originated from a woman between 40 and 55 years old with alopecia areata. Some clones in this sample may be carry-over from other donors' samples.

The chain combines TRBV7-9 with TRBJ1-1; D perhaps matches TRBD1 (6 bases). V lost 3 bases and J 4 bases, leaving 9 bases between the germline ends. Germline V gives CDR1 SEHNR, CDR2 FQNEAQ (reference sequence). The CDR3 loop spans 13 amino acids. CDR3 in DNA: TGTGCCAGCAGCTTCTGGGGGGCCACTGAAGCTTTCTTT. This sequence encodes CASSFWGATEAFF.

This clonotype showed up many times. This sequence joins TRBV7-9 and TRBJ1-2; D perhaps matches TRBD1 (6 bases). The germline V gene has CDR1 SEHNR and CDR2 FQNEAQ (reference sequence). The CDR3 length is 17 residues. V was pared by 4 bases and J by 0 bases, with 18 bases between. In DNA form, the CDR3 reads TGTGCCAGCAGCTCGACAGGTTCCTATCCAGCTAACTATGGCTACACCTTC. This translates into CASSSTGSYPANYGYTF. The full variable domain, with the rest looked up from reference TRBV7-9 and TRBJ1-2, is DTGVSQNPRHKITKRGQNVTFRCDPISEHNRLYWYRQTLGQGPEFLTYFQNEAQLEKSRLLSDRFSAERPKGSFSTLEIQRTEQGDSAMYLCASSSTGSYPANYGYTFGSGTRLTVV.

This clonotype has a handful of counts. This chain uses TRBV29-1 with TRBJ1-2; D not certain. CDR3 length: 13 amino acids. Germline V CDR1 and CDR2: SQVTM, ANQGSEA. V was clipped by 1 base and J by 3 bases, with 9 bases between them. The CDR3 is CSVEAKGDYGYTF. CDR3 nucleotide sequence: TGCAGCGTTGAAGCGAAAGGCGACTATGGCTACACCTTC.

This clonotype was recorded a few times. The chain combines TRBV21-1 with TRBJ1-4; TRBD1, the table's D call, was not compared with the DNA. TRBV21-1 is marked as a pseudogene. The CDR3 is 17 amino acids. The CDR3: CASSFYLQGAKIEKLFF. In nucleotides, the CDR3 is TGTGCCAGCAGCTTCTACTTGCAGGGGGCGAAGATCGAAAAACTGTTTTTT.

This clonotype was observed a few times. The chain carries TRBV12-3 or TRBV12-4 and TRBJ2-2, with D unresolved. Deletions cut 5 bases from V and 4 bases from J, with 11 bases between. The CDR3 runs to 14 residues. The CDR3 region is CASSRRTGTGELFF. The CDR3 DNA sequence: TGTGCCAGCAGTAGACGGACGGGCACCGGGGAGCTGTTTTTT.

This clonotype was seen a handful of times. The chain employs TRBV20-1 and TRBJ2-7; D could derive from TRBD1 or TRBD2 (5 bases each). CDR3 size: 14 residues. Germline CDR1 DFQATT, CDR2 SNEGSKA (reference sequence). Trimming removed 7 bases from V and 0 bases from J, with 16 bases in between. CDR3 loop: CSGTDRDHSYEQYF. The CDR3 coding sequence is TGCAGTGGCACTGACCGGGACCACTCCTACGAGCAGTACTTC.

The rearrangement joins TRBV20-1 to TRBJ2-1, with no clear D. The CDR3 extends over 15 amino acids. Germline V gene lookup returns CDR1 DFQATT and CDR2 SNEGSKA (reference sequence). Trimming cost V 1 base and J 8 bases, with 18 bases left between them. The CDR3 DNA sequence: TGCAGTGCTAGAGCCCATTCCGTACCTGGGGATGAGCAGTTCTTC. It yields the protein CSARAHSVPGDEQFF.

The chain carries TRBV7-2 and TRBJ1-2; D is unresolved. The germline gives CDR1 SGHTA, CDR2 FQGNSA. The V and J ends lost 1 base and 9 bases respectively, with 9 bases between them. There are 12 residues in the CDR3. CDR3 DNA: TGTGCCAGCAGCTTAGAGATACCTAGCTACACCTTC. It codes for CASSLEIPSYTF.

The rearrangement links TRBV4-1 to TRBJ1-3, with D uncertain. Germline CDR1 is MGHRA and CDR2 is YSYEKL. Deletions cut 1 base from V and 1 base from J, with 17 bases between. This CDR3 is built from 18 residues. The CDR3 region has the DNA TGCGCCAGCAGCCAAGTTGGTTCGTCAGGTCCATCTGGAAACACCATATATTTT. Amino acids: CASSQVGSSGPSGNTIYF.

This clonotype was found a few times. This chain uses TRBV27 with TRBJ2-3; perhaps TRBD2 as D (5 bases). The length of the CDR3 is 15 residues. Per germline, CDR1 MNHEY and CDR2 SMNVEV (reference sequence). V lost 7 bases and J 2 bases, leaving 16 bases between the germline ends. The CDR3: CASTTARDNTDTQYF. The CDR3 DNA sequence: TGTGCCAGCACCACGGCACGGGATAACACAGATACGCAGTATTTT.

This clonotype appeared many times. The chain combines TRBV6-2 or TRBV6-3 with TRBJ1-1; 8 positions agree with TRBD1. Germline CDR1 reads MNHEY; CDR2 reads SVGEGT. With V trimmed by 6 bases and J by 5 bases, 8 bases remained unmatched. The CDR3 is made up of 14 amino acids. The CDR3 coding sequence is TGTGCCAGCAGGGAAGGGACAGGCTGGACTGAAGCTTTCTTT. Residues: CASREGTGWTEAFF.

In regard to this clonotype: Germline and junction disagree at one end, which may indicate a read error. This rearrangement joins TRBV27 to TRBJ1-6; D ambiguous. Germline V gene lookup returns CDR1 MNHEY and CDR2 SMNVEV (reference sequence). The CDR3 covers 15 residues. CDR3 coding DNA: TGTGCCAGCAGTTTCCTTAGCTCCTATAATTTACCCCTCCACTTT. This translates into CASSFLSSYNLPLHF.

There are many counts of this clonotype. The chain uses TRBV6-5 and TRBJ2-1; TRBD2 aligns across 7 bases. Germline-derived CDR1 and CDR2 are MNHEY and SVGAGI. This CDR3 spans 15 amino acids. V lost 5 bases to trimming and J lost 5 bases; unmatched junction nucleotides: 9. CDR3 DNA: TGTGCCAGCAGTGCGGGGCTAGCGGCTAACAATGAGCAGTTCTTC. It translates to CASSAGLAANNEQFF.

This clonotype was seen a few times. V and J are TRBV12-3 or TRBV12-4 and TRBJ2-3; 9 positions match TRBD2. J gave up 2 bases and V 3 bases, and 15 bases lay outside the gene matches. The CDR3 runs to 19 residues. This CDR3 reads CASSFFAPGLAGFTDTQYF. DNA of the CDR3: TGTGCCAGCAGTTTTTTCGCCCCGGGGCTAGCGGGATTCACAGATACGCAGTATTTT.

The V gene is TRBV24-1, the J gene TRBJ1-4, with a weak D call TRBD1 (6 bases). Germline V gene sequence: CDR1 KGHDR, CDR2 SFDVKD. V lost 9 bases, J lost 4 bases, and 11 bases lay in between. This CDR3 comprises 13 residues. The CDR3 loop is CATATGNNEKLFF. The CDR3 region has the DNA TGTGCCACCGCAACAGGGAATAATGAAAAACTGTTTTTT.

This clonotype was counted many times. V and J are TRBV9 and TRBJ2-2; D remains unclear. The CDR3 runs to 15 residues. Germline CDR1 is SGDLS and CDR2 is YYNGEE. V lost 0 bases, J lost 4 bases, and 10 bases lay in between. CDR3 sequence (DNA): TGTGCCAGCAGCGTAGAAACCAGACGCACCGGGGAGCTGTTTTTT. Translation gives CASSVETRRTGELFF. The variable domain in full, completed from reference TRBV9 and TRBJ2-2, reads DSGVTQTPKHLITATGQRVTLRCSPRSGDLSVYWYQQSLDQGLQFLIQYYNGEERAKGNILERFSAQQFPDLHSELNLSSLELGDSALYFCASSVETRRTGELFFGEGSRLTVL.

The chain combines TRBV4-3 with TRBJ2-2, with 10 bases fitting TRBD1. The germline V gene encodes CDR1 LGHNA and CDR2 YSLEER. The CDR3 contains 15 residues. With V trimmed by 1 base and J by 7 bases, 3 bases remained unmatched. The CDR3 bases are TGCGCCAGCAGCCAAGCGGGACAGGGGTTCGGGGAGCTGTTTTTT. Amino acid sequence: CASSQAGQGFGELFF.